This T cell receptor beta chain was recovered during a study of lymphopenia after photon versus proton radiotherapy. Study results and caveats: Survival link was tested only in deceased patients; proton benefit remains a possibility. Post-nadir diversity loss with photons came from oligoclonal expansion, particularly CD8+ Temra cells. A bigger post-nadir fall in TCR diversity correlated inversely with survival time in deceased patients.

Libraries were prepared by immunoSEQ multiplex PCR; TCRdb keeps only in-frame clonotypes and omits some of them. Among about 28,000 clones listed, about four fifths were seen once. With respect to this clone: Its antigen is not known.

Germline CDR1 reads ENHRY; CDR2 reads SYGVKD. The V end was cut by 5 bases, the J end by 1 base, with 11 bases between. There are 14 residues in the CDR3. Sequencing used peripheral blood, obtained from a patient treated with photon-based radiotherapy. The J gene is TRBJ1-1, the V gene TRBV10-3; D is unclear. This TCR came from a man aged 50 to 60 with gastric cancer. This chain's CDR3 is CAISPSGRNTEAFF. CDR3 nucleotide sequence: TGTGCCATCAGTCCGAGTGGCAGGAACACTGAAGCTTTCTTT.